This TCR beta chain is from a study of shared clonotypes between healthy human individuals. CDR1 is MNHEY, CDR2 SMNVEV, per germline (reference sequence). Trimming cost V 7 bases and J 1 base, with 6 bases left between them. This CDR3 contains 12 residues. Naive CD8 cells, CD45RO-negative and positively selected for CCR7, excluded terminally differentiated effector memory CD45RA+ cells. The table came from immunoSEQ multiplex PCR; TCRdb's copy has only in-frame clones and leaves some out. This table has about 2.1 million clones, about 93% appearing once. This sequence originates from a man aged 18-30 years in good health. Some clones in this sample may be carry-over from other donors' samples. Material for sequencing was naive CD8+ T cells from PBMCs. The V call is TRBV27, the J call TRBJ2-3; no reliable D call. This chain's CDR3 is CASTDRTDTQYF. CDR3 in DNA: TGTGCCAGCACTGACCGCACAGATACGCAGTATTTT.